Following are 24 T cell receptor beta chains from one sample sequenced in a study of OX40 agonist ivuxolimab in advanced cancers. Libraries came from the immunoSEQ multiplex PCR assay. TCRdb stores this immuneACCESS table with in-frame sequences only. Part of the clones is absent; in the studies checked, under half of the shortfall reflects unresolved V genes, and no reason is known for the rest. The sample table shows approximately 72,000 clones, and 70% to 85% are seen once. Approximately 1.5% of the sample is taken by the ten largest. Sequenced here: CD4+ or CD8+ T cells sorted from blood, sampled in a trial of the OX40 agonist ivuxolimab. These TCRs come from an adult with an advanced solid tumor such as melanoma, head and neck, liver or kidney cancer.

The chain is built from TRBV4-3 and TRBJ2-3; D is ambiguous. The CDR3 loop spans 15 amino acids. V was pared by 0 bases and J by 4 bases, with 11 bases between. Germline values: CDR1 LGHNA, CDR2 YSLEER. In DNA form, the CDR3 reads TGCGCCAGCAGCCAAGAGCAACGTGCCGCAGATACGCAGTATTTT. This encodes CASSQEQRAADTQYF.

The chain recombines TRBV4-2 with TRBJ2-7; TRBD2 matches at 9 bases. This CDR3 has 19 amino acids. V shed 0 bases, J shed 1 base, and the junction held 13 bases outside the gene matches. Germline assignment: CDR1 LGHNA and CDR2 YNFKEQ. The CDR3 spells CASSQDQGQQAGGSYEQYF. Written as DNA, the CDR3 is TGTGCCAGCAGCCAAGATCAGGGACAGCAAGCGGGAGGATCCTACGAGCAGTACTTC.

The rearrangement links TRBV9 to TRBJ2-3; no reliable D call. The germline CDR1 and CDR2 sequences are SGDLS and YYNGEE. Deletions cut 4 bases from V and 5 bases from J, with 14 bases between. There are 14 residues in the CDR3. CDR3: CASSTQVNRDTQYF. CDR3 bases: TGTGCCAGCAGCACTCAGGTAAACCGAGATACGCAGTATTTT. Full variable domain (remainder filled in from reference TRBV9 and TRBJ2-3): DSGVTQTPKHLITATGQRVTLRCSPRSGDLSVYWYQQSLDQGLQFLIQYYNGEERAKGNILERFSAQQFPDLHSELNLSSLELGDSALYFCASSTQVNRDTQYFGPGTRLTVL.

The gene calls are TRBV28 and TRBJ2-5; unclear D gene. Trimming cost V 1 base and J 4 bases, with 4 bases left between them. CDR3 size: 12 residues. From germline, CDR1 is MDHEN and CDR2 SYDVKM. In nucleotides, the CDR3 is TGTGCCAGCAGTTTATCGAGAGAGACCCAGTACTTC. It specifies CASSLSRETQYF.

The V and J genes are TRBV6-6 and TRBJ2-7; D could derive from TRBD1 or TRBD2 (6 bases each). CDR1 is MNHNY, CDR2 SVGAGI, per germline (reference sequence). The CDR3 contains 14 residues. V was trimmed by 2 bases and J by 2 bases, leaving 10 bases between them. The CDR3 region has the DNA TGTGCCAGCAGTTACGGGGGGCGCCCCTACGAGCAGTACTTC. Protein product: CASSYGGRPYEQYF.

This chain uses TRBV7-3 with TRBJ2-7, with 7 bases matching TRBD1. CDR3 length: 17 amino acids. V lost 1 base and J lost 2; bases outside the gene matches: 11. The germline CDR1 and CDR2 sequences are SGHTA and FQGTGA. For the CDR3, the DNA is TGTGCCAGCAGCTTAATCGCCGGCCGGGACAGTCCCTACGAGCAGTACTTC. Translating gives CASSLIAGRDSPYEQYF.

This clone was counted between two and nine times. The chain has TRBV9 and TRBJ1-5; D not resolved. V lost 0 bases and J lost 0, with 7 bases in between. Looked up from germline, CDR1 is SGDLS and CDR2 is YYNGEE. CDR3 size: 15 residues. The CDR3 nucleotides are TGTGCCAGCAGCGTAGAGGCGGATAGCAATCAGCCCCAGCATTTT. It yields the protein CASSVEADSNQPQHF. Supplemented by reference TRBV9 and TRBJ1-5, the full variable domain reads DSGVTQTPKHLITATGQRVTLRCSPRSGDLSVYWYQQSLDQGLQFLIQYYNGEERAKGNILERFSAQQFPDLHSELNLSSLELGDSALYFCASSVEADSNQPQHFGDGTRLSIL.

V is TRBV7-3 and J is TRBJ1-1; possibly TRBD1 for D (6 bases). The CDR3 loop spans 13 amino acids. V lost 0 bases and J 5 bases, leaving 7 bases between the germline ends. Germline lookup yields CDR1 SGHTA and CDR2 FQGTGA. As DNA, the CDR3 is TGTGCCAGCAGCTTAACAGGGGGGACTGAAGCTTTCTTT. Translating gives CASSLTGGTEAFF.

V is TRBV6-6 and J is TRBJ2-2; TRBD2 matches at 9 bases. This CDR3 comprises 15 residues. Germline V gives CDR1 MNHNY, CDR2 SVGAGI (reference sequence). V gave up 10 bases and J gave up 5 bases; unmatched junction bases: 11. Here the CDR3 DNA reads TGTGCCACCCAGACTAGCGGTCGTTCAACCGGGGAGCTGTTTTTT. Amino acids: CATQTSGRSTGELFF.

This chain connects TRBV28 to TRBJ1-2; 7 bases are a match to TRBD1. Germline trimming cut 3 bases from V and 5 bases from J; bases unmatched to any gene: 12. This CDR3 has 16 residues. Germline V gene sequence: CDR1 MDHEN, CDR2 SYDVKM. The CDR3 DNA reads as TGTGCCAGCAGTTTGGGAACAGGGGTGGGTGTTTATGGCTACACCTTC. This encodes CASSLGTGVGVYGYTF.

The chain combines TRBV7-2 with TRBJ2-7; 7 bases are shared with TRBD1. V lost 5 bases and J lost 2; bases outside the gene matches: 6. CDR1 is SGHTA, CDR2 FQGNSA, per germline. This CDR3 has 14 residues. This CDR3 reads CASSPKGTAYEQYF. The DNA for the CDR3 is TGTGCCAGCAGCCCAAAAGGGACAGCCTACGAGCAGTACTTC.

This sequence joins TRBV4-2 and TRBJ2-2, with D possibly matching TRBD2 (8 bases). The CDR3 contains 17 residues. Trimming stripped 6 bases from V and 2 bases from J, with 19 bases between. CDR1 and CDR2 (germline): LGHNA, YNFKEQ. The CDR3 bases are TGTGCCAGCAGATCGGGGGGGCAGGGGGTAAACACCGGGGAGCTGTTTTTT. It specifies CASRSGGQGVNTGELFF.

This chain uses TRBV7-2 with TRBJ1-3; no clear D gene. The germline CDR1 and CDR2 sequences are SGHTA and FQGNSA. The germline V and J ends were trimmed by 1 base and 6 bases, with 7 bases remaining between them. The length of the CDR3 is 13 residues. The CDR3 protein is CASSLVGVNTIYF. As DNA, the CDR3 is TGTGCCAGCAGCTTAGTTGGGGTAAACACCATATATTTT.

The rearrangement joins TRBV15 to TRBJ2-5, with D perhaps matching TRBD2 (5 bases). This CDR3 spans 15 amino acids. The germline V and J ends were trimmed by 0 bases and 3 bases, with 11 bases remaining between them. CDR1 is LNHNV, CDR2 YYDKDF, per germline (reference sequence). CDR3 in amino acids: CATSRDRRKEETQYF. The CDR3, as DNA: TGTGCCACCAGCAGAGATAGGAGGAAGGAAGAGACCCAGTACTTC.

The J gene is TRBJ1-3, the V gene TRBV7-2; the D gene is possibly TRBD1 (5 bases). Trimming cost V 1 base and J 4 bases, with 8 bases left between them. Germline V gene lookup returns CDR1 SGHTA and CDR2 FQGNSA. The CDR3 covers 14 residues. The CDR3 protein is CASSLGRAGNTIYF. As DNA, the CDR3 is TGTGCCAGCAGCTTAGGCAGGGCAGGAAACACCATATATTTT.

The CDR3 bases are TGTGCCAGCAGCTTCGGGACCTCGAATCAGCCCCAGCATTTT. It translates to CASSFGTSNQPQHF. V and J are TRBV7-2 and TRBJ1-5, with D possibly being TRBD1 (5 bases). CDR1 and CDR2 from the germline V gene are SGHTA and FQGNSA. V was clipped by 3 bases and J by 4 bases, with 10 bases between them. The CDR3 loop spans 14 amino acids.

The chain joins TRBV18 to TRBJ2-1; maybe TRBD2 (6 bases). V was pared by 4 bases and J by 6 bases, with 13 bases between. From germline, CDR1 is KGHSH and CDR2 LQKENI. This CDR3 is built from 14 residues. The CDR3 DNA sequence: TGTGCCAGCTCACAACGCGGGACCCTCAATGAGCAGTTCTTC. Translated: CASSQRGTLNEQFF. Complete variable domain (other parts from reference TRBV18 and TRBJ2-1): NAGVMQNPRHLVRRRGQEARLRCSPMKGHSHVYWYRQLPEEGLKFMVYLQKENIIDESGMPKERFSAEFPKEGPSILRIQQVVRGDSAAYFCASSQRGTLNEQFFGPGTRLTVL.

The CDR3 DNA reads TGTGCCAGCAGCGTAGCTGTGGTGGGGTACACTGAAGCTTTCTTT. It codes for CASSVAVVGYTEAFF. The gene calls are TRBV9 and TRBJ1-1; no clear D. V was clipped by 0 bases and J by 3 bases, with 12 bases between them. This CDR3 region has 15 residues. Germline assignment: CDR1 SGDLS and CDR2 YYNGEE.

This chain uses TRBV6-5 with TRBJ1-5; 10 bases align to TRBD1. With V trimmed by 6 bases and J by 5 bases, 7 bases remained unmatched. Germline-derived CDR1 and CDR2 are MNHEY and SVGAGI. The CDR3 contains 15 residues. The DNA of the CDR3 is TGTGCCAGCAGAGAGACAGGGGGCGCAGATCAGCCCCAGCATTTT. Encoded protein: CASRETGGADQPQHF.

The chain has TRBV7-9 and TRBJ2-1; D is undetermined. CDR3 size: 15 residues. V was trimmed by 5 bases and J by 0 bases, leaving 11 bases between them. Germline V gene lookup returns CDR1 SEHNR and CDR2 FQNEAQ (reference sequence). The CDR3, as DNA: TGTGCCAGCAGCCCCCGGATGAGCTCCTACAATGAGCAGTTCTTC. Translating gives CASSPRMSSYNEQFF.

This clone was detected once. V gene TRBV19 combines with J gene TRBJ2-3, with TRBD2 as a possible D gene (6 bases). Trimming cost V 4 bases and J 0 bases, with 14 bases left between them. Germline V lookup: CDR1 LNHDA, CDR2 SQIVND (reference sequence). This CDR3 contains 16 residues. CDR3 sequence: CASSTSPGTSTDTQYF. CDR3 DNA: TGTGCCAGTAGTACCTCCCCCGGGACTAGCACAGATACGCAGTATTTT.

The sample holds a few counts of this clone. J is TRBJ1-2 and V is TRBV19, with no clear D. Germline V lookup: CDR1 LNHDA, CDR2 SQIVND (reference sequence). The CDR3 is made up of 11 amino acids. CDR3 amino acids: CAKRGNYGYTF. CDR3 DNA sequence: TGTGCAAAGAGAGGGAACTATGGCTACACCTTC. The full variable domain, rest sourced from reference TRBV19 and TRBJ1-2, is DGGITQSPKYLFRKEGQNVTLSCEQNLNHDAMYWYRQDPGQGLRLIYYSQIVNDFQKGDIAEGYSVSREKKESFPLTVTSAQKNPTAFYLCAKRGNYGYTFGSGTRLTVV.

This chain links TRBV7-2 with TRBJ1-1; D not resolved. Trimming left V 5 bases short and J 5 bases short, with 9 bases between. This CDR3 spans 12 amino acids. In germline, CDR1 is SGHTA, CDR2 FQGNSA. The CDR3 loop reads CASSRIRTEAFF. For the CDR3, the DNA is TGTGCCAGCAGCCGGATCAGGACTGAAGCTTTCTTT.

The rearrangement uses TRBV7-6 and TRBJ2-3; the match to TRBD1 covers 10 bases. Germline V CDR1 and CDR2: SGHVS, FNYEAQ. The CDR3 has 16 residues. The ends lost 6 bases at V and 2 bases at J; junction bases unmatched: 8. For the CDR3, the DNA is TGTGCCAGCAGTTTGACAGGGGGCTCTCTCACAGATACGCAGTATTTT. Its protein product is CASSLTGGSLTDTQYF.